This entry describes one T cell receptor (beta chain). Its specificity is not known. These data belong to a study of cytomegalovirus exposure and HLA in healthy donors. Study-wide points: A subsequent analysis found that TCR clusters from the first cohort also tended to co-occur in the 120 validation repertoires, with around 94% of cluster scores above 0.

The donors were part of the 120-subject validation cohort, which stood apart from the approximately 700-subject first cohort. The repertoire was sequenced with immunoSEQ multiplex PCR; TCRdb's copy has only in-frame clones and lacks some. The data contain 200,000 to 250,000 clones, 65% to 85% of them singletons. Per germline, CDR1 MGHRA and CDR2 YSYEKL. The CDR3 is made up of 15 amino acids. Between the trimmed V and J ends, which lost 4 bases and 3 bases, there was a span of 13 bases. The chain couples TRBV4-1 to TRBJ2-4; perhaps TRBD2 as D (6 bases). The TCR originated in a woman in her twenties or thirties in good health and CMV-seropositive. Sample: PBMCs. The CDR3 coding sequence is TGCGCCAGCAGCCCTCCCTGGGGAGGCAAAAACATTCAGTACTTC. As protein: CASSPPWGGKNIQYF.